This T cell receptor (beta chain) comes out of a study of blood T cell repertoires in COVID-19 (TCRdb year 2020). Study-wide context: The collaborator samples originated in the United States, Italy and Spain and spanned the acute and convalescent phases of COVID-19. The repertoires were made available in a free public database intended to serve as a resource for research on the immune response to SARS-CoV-2. The prospective study material was composed of cDNA or gDNA derived from T cells, B-cell-depleted T cells, or PBMCs. Subjects who had been exposed to COVID-19, were actively infected with it, or had recovered from it provided the deeply sampled blood TCRbeta repertoires that made up the dataset. Where available, HLA class I and class II types were obtained from metadata supplied by the sample provider rather than from assay-based typing. The samples were drawn from the first 160 participants of the ongoing ImmuneRACE study and from 950 to 1,500 subjects provided by 6 global collaborators. A de-identified subject ID, COVID-19 status, age in years and sex were almost always included in the sample metadata. Study-wide findings and limitations: How much clinical and demographic metadata was included differed by source and by participant, and the metadata was provided uncurated.

Enrolling through a virtual design, the prospective study's participants ranged in age from roughly 18 to 95 years and lived across roughly 24 United States geographic areas. To assign participants to cohorts, the prospective study relied on clinical history that participants themselves reported in a screening survey and a study questionnaire. Each participant in the prospective study had whole blood, serum and a nasopharyngeal or oropharyngeal swab collected by mobile phlebotomists. Participants in the prospective study had the option to provide additional blood draws and questionnaires over a roughly 2-month period. Before DNA extraction, blood samples from the prospective study were shipped at room temperature or frozen. About this clone: Its antigen has not been determined. Base-call qualities are not available, and no considerably larger clone is one nucleotide away.

For CDR1 and CDR2, the germline V gene lists SGHTA and FQGNSA. Spanning cysteine to phenylalanine, the CDR3 consists of 17 amino acids. The entry retains the CDR3 DNA only, 51 bases that are in frame from base 1. Compared with germline, V lacks 2 bases and J lacks 10 bases; bases without a gene match: 17. The immunoSEQ Assay, a bias-controlled multiplex PCR, was used to amplify TCRbeta CDR3 regions from genomic DNA. Per the original workflow: Within the assay, amplification of reference gene primers was used to estimate how many nucleated cells each sample contained. To quantify the absolute abundance of each unique TCRbeta CDR3 rearrangement, sequence reads were collapsed and filtered. For each sample, productive Simpson clonality was calculated as the square root of Simpson's diversity index over productive rearrangements. TCRdb obtained this table from immuneACCESS and retained in-frame rearrangements with V and J assigned. These tables miss some clones; where compared with another copy, unresolved V genes account for less than half of the shortfall, and the remainder is unexplained. The DNA was the basis for D and trimming; V, J and clone size are from that table. The sample yields fewer than 350,000 clones; approximately 90% were counted once. Together, the top ten hold over 4% of the sample.

The sequence joins TRBV7-2 to TRBJ2-1; 7 middle bases align to TRBD2. Sequencing used PBMCs or T cells enriched from blood (not recorded which). This receptor was identified in a woman in her thirties with acute COVID-19. The DNA sequence is as follows: TGTGCCAGCAGCTTAAGAGTCAAAGGGGCGGGAGAAGACGAGCAGTTCTTC. The encoded protein is CASSLRVKGAGEDEQFF.